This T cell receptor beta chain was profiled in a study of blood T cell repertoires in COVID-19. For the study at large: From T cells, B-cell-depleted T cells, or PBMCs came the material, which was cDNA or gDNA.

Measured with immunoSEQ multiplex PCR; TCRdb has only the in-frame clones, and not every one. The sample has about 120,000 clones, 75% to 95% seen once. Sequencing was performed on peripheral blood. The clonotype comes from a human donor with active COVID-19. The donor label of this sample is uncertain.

CDR3 sequence reads: CASSLGLARSDNEQFF. CDR3 coding DNA: TGCGCCAGCAGCTTGGGACTAGCGCGGTCGGACAATGAGCAGTTCTTC. The chain recombines TRBV5-1 with TRBJ2-1; 8 bases are a match to TRBD2. This CDR3 comprises 16 residues. V trimming: 0 bases; J trimming: 5 bases; junction bases outside the gene matches: 7. Germline assignment: CDR1 SGHRS and CDR2 YFSETQ.